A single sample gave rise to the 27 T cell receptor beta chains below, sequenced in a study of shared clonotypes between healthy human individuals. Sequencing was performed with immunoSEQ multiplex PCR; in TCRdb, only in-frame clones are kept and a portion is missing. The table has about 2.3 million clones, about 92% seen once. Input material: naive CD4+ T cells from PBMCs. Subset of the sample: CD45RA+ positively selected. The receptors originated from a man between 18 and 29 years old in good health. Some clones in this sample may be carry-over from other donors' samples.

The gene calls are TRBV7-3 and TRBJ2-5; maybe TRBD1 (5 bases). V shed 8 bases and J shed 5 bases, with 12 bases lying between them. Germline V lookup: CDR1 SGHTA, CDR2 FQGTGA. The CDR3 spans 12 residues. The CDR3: CASSRKGETQYF. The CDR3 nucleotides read TGTGCCAGCTCCCGGAAGGGGGAGACCCAGTACTTC.

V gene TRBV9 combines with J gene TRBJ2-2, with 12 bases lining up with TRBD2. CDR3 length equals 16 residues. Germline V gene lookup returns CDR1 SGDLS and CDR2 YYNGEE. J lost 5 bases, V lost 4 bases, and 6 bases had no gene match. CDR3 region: CASSRGLAGFTGELFF. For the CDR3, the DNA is TGTGCCAGCAGCCGCGGACTAGCGGGGTTTACCGGGGAGCTGTTTTTT.

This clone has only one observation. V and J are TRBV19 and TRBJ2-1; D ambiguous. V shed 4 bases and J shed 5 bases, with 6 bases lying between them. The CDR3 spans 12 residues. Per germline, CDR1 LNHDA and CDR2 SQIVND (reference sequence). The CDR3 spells CASSRNHNEQFF. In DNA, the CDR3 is TGTGCCAGTAGTAGAAACCACAATGAGCAGTTCTTC.

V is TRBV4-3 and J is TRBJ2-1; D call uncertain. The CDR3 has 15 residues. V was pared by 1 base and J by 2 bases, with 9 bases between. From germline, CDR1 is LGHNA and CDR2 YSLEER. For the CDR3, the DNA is TGCGCCAGCAGCCAAGGGGGTCGGGCCTACAATGAGCAGTTCTTC. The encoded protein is CASSQGGRAYNEQFF.

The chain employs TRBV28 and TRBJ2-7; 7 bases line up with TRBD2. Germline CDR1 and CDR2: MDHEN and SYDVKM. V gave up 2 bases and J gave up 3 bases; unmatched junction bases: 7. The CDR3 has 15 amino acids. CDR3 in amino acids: CASSLTSGRVYEQYF. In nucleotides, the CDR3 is TGTGCCAGCAGTTTAACGTCAGGGAGGGTCTACGAGCAGTACTTC.

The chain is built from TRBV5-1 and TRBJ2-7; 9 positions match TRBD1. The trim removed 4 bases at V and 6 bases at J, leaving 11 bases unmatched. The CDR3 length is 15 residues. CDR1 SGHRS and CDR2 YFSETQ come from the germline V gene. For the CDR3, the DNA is TGCGCCAGCAGCCAGATTACAGGGGGCAAGGTCGAGCAGTACTTC. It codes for CASSQITGGKVEQYF.

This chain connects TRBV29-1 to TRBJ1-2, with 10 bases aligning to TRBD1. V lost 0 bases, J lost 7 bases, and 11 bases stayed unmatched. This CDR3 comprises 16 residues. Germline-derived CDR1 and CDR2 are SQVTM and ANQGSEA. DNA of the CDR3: TGCAGCGTTGAAGATAGAAACCGACAGGGGGCTGGTGGCTACACCTTC. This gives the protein CSVEDRNRQGAGGYTF.

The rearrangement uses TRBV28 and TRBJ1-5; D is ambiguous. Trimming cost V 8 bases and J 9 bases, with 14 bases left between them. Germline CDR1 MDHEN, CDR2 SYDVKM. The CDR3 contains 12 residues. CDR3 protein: CASAGEGRPQHF. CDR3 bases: TGTGCCAGCGCTGGGGAGGGCCGGCCCCAGCATTTT.

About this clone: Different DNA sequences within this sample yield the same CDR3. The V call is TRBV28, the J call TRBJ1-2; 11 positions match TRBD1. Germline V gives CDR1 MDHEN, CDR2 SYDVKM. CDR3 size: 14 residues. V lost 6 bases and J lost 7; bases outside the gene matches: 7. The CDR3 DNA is TGTGCCAGCAGAATTCCGGGACAGGGGGGTGGCTACACCTTC. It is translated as CASRIPGQGGGYTF.

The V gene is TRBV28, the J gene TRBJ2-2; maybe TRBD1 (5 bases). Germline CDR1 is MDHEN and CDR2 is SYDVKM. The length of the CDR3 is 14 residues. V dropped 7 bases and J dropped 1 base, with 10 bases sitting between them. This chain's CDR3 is CASKYGQNTGELFF. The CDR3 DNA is TGTGCCAGCAAATATGGACAGAACACCGGGGAGCTGTTTTTT.

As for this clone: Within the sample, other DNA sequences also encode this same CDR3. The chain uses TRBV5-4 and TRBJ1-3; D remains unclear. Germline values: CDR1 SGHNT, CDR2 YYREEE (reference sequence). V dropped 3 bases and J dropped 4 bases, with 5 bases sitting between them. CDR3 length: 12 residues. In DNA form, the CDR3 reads TGTGCCAGCAGCTCCCCCGGAAACACCATATATTTT. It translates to CASSSPGNTIYF.

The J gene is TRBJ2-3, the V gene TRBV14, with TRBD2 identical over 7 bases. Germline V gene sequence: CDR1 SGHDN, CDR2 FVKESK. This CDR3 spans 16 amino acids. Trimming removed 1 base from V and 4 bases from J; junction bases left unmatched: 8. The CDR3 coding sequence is TGTGCCAGCAGCCAAGGGGGCTGGGCGGGAGCAGATACGCAGTATTTT. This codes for CASSQGGWAGADTQYF.

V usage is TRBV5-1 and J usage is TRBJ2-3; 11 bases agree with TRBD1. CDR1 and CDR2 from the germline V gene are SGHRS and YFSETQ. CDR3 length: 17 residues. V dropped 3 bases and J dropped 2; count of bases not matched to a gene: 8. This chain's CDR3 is CASSSRWTGGYTDTQYF. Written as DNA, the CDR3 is TGCGCCAGCAGCTCGCGTTGGACAGGGGGCTACACAGATACGCAGTATTTT.

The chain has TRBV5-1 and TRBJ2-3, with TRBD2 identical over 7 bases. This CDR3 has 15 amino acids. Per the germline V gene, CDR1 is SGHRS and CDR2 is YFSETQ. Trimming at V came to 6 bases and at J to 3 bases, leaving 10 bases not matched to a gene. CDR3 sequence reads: CASMILGGLTDTQYF. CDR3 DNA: TGCGCCAGCATGATCTTGGGGGGGTTAACAGATACGCAGTATTTT.

CDR3 DNA sequence: TGTGCCAGCAGTTACTCGAGCGGGAGGGCGGGGGAGCAGTACTTC. Encoded protein: CASSYSSGRAGEQYF. The chain combines TRBV6-5 with TRBJ2-7; the match to TRBD2 covers 10 bases. V trimming: 0 bases; J trimming: 7 bases; junction bases outside the gene matches: 6. Per germline, CDR1 MNHEY and CDR2 SVGAGI. The CDR3 totals 15 residues.

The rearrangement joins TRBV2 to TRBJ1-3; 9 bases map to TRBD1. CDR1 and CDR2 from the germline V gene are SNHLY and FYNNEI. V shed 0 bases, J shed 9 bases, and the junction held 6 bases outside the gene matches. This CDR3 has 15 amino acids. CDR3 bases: TGTGCCAGCAGTGAAGCCAGGGGACAGGGTATCACCATATATTTT. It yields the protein CASSEARGQGITIYF. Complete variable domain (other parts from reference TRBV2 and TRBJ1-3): EPEVTQTPSHQVTQMGQEVILRCVPISNHLYFYWYRQILGQKVEFLVSFYNNEISEKSEIFDDQFSVERPDGSNFTLKIRSTKLEDSAMYFCASSEARGQGITIYFGEGSWLTVV.

The CDR3 DNA reads as TGTGCCAGCAGCTTAGGGGGGTTTCGGAATCAGCCCCAGCATTTT. As protein: CASSLGGFRNQPQHF. The rearrangement uses TRBV7-2 and TRBJ1-5; maybe TRBD1 (5 bases). The germline gives CDR1 SGHTA, CDR2 FQGNSA. This CDR3 region has 15 residues. Between the trimmed V and J ends, which lost 1 base and 4 bases, there was a span of 11 bases.

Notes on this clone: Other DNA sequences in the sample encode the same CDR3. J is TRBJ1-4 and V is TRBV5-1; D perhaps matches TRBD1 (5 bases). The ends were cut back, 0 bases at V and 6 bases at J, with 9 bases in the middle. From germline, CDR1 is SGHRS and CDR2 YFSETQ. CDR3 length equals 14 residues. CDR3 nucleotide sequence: TGCGCCAGCAGCTTGGGGGGCGCAGATGAAAAACTGTTTTTT. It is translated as CASSLGGADEKLFF.

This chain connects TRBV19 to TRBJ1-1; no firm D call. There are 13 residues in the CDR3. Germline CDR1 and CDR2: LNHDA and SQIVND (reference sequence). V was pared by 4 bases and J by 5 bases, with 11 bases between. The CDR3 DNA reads TGTGCCAGTAGTACTGGGTTTTTAACTGAAGCTTTCTTT. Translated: CASSTGFLTEAFF.

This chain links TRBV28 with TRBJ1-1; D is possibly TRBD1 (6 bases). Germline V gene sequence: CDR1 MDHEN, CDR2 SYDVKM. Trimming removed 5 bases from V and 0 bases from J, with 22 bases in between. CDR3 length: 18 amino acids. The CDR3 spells CASSPHFTGYFMNTEAFF. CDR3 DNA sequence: TGTGCCAGCAGTCCCCACTTTACAGGGTATTTCATGAACACTGAAGCTTTCTTT.

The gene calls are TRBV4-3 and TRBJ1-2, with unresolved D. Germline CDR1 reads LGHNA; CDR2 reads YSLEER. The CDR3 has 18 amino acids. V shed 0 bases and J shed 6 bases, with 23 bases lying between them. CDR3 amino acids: CASSQDVLIGLQLNGYTF. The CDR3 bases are TGCGCCAGCAGCCAAGACGTGCTAATCGGTCTACAGCTCAATGGCTACACCTTC.

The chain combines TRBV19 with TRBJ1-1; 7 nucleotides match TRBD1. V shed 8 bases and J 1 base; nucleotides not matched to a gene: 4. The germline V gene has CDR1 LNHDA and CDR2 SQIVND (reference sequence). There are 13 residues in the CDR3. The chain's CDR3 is CASVDRANTEAFF. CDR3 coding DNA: TGTGCCAGTGTAGACAGGGCGAACACTGAAGCTTTCTTT.

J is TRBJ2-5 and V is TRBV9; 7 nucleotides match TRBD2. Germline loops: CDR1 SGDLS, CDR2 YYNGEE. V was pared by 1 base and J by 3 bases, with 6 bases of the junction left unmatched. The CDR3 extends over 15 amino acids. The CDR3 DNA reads TGTGCCAGCAGCGTAAAGGCCCGGGGGGAAGAGACCCAGTACTTC. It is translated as CASSVKARGEETQYF.

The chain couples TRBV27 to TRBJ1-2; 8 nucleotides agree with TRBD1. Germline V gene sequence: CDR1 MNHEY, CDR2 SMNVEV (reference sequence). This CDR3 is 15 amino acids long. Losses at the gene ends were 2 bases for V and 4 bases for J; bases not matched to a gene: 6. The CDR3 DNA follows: TGTGCCAGCAGTTTAGGTCAGGGGGCGGTCTATGGCTACACCTTC. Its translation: CASSLGQGAVYGYTF.

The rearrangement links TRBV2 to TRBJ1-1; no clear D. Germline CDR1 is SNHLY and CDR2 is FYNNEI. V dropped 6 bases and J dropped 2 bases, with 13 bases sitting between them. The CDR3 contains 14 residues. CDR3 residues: CASSLGRGNTEAFF. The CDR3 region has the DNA TGTGCCAGCAGCCTTGGACGGGGAAACACTGAAGCTTTCTTT. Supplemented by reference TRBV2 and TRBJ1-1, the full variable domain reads EPEVTQTPSHQVTQMGQEVILRCVPISNHLYFYWYRQILGQKVEFLVSFYNNEISEKSEIFDDQFSVERPDGSNFTLKIRSTKLEDSAMYFCASSLGRGNTEAFFGQGTRLTVV.

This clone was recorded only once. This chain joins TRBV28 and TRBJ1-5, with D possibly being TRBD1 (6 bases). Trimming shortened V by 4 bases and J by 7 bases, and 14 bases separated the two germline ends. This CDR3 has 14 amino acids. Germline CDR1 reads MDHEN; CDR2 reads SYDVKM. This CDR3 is CASSYDRLIQPQHF. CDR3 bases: TGTGCCAGCAGTTATGACAGGTTGATACAGCCCCAGCATTTT.

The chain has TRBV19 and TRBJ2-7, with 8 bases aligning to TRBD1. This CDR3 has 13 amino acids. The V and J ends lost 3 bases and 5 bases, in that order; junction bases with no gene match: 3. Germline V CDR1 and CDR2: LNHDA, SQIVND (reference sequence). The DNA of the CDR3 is TGTGCCAGTAGTATTAACAGGGGGAACGAGCAGTACTTC. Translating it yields CASSINRGNEQYF. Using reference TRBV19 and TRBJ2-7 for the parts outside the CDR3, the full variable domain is DGGITQSPKYLFRKEGQNVTLSCEQNLNHDAMYWYRQDPGQGLRLIYYSQIVNDFQKGDIAEGYSVSREKKESFPLTVTSAQKNPTAFYLCASSINRGNEQYFGPGTRLTVT.